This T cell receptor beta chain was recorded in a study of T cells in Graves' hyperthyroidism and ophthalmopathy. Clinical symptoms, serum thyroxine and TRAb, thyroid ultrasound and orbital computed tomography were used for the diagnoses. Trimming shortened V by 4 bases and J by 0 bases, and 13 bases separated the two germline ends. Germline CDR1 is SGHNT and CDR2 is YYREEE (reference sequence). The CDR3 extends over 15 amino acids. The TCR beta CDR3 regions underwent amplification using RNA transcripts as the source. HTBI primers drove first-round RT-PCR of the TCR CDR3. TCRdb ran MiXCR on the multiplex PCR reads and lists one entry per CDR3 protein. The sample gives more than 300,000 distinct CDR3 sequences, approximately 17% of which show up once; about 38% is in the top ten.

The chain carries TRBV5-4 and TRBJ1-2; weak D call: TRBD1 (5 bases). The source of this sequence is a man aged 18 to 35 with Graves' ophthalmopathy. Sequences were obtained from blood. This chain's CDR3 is CASSGYRDPNYGYTF. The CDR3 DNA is TGTGCCAGCAGCGGGTACCGGGACCCTAACTATGGCTACACCTTC.